The 5 T cell receptor beta chains reported below all come from one sample, sequenced in a study of blood T cells in healthy people across ages. Primed by a sample-barcoded 5' primer and a J-beta primer mix, a second PCR proceeded for about 6 to 12 cycles. TCRdb reprocessed the 5' RACE reads with MiXCR, giving one entry per CDR3 protein. In the table there are roughly 800,000 distinct CDR3 sequences, roughly 64% of which are singletons. Sequencing was carried out using blood. The receptors come from a man aged 30-40 years in good health.

The chain couples TRBV6-2 or TRBV6-3 to TRBJ2-1, with D tentatively TRBD2 (6 bases). CDR1 MNHEY and CDR2 SVGEGT come from the germline V gene. CDR3 length: 16 residues. V lost 10 bases and J lost 0, with 19 bases in between. CDR3 nucleotides: TGTGCCACCGTTCTTCATGGCGGGACCTCCTACAATGAGCAGTTCTTC. It codes for CATVLHGGTSYNEQFF.

CDR3 region: CASRDFSFTDTQYF. The CDR3 DNA is TGTGCCAGCAGGGACTTTTCCTTCACAGATACGCAGTATTTT. This rearrangement joins TRBV2 to TRBJ2-3; possible D gene TRBD2, 5 bases. Germline CDR1 and CDR2: SNHLY and FYNNEI. The CDR3 runs 14 residues. Trimming removed 6 bases at V and 2 bases at J, with 12 bases between.

Regarding this clonotype: This clone may be a read error of a much larger clone one base away. The J gene is TRBJ2-1, the V gene TRBV6-5; tentatively, D is TRBD1 or TRBD2 (5 bases each). Germline-derived CDR1 and CDR2 are MNHEY and SVGAGI. This CDR3 comprises 14 residues. Trimming took off 6 bases at V and 9 bases at J, with 18 bases between the two ends. DNA for the CDR3: TGTGCCAGCAGAGCTAGCTTCGGTGGGGGTGAGCAGTTCTTC. Its translation: CASRASFGGGEQFF.

The chain joins TRBV5-1 to TRBJ2-1; D is possibly TRBD2 (6 bases). The CDR3 runs 14 residues. V was clipped by 2 bases and J by 9 bases, with 15 bases between them. In germline, CDR1 is SGHRS, CDR2 YFSETQ. CDR3 protein: CASSFGLKGGEQFF. DNA for the CDR3: TGCGCCAGCAGCTTTGGACTAAAAGGCGGTGAGCAGTTCTTC.

The chain uses TRBV20-1 and TRBJ1-2; 7 bases are a match to TRBD1. The V gene end was trimmed by 6 bases and the J gene end by 4 bases; junction bases not matched to a gene: 14. Germline values: CDR1 DFQATT, CDR2 SNEGSKA (reference sequence). CDR3 length: 15 residues. This CDR3 reads CSAPRGRDSAYGYTF. The CDR3 DNA is TGCAGTGCCCCTAGAGGTCGGGACAGTGCCTATGGCTACACCTTC.